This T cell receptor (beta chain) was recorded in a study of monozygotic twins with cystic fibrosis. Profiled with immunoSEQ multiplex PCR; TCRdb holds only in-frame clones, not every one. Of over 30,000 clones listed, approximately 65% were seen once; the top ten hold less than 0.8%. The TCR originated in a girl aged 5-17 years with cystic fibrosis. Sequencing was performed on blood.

The CDR3 sequence: CASSLGEQTTEAFF. Here the CDR3 DNA reads TGTGCCAGCAGTCTAGGGGAGCAGACGACTGAAGCTTTCTTT. This chain links TRBV7-2 with TRBJ1-1, with D perhaps TRBD1 (5 bases). From germline, CDR1 is SGHTA and CDR2 FQGNSA. Trimming took off 6 bases at V and 5 bases at J, with 16 bases between the two ends. The CDR3 covers 14 residues.